This TCR beta chain was sequenced in a study of cytomegalovirus exposure and HLA in healthy donors. Study at large: The approximately 120 validation repertoires used the same platform as the approximately 620 first-cohort repertoires (as reported by a later analysis).

TCRdb keeps only in-frame clones here, not all; method: immunoSEQ multiplex PCR. The sample holds about 240,000 clones, about 86% seen once. The study, taken as a whole, reports: Researchers counted around 180 TCR beta chains as cytomegalovirus-associated. In vitro testing confirmed three CMV-associated chains as specific for CMV antigens. The TCR clusters that emerged in the first cohort tended, a later analysis found, to co-occur in the 120 or so validation repertoires.

On this clone: The antigen is not known.

The V gene lost 5 bases and the J gene lost 4 bases, with 11 bases spanning the gap. Per the germline V gene, CDR1 is MNHEY and CDR2 is SMNVEV (reference sequence). The CDR3 runs 13 residues. The chain is built from TRBV27 and TRBJ1-1, with D possibly being TRBD1 (6 bases). The source is a woman in her thirties in good health and CMV-seropositive. The sequencing sample was made of PBMCs. CDR3 DNA sequence: TGTGCCAGCAGTCCGGGAGGGGGCACTGAAGCTTTCTTT. Residues: CASSPGGGTEAFF.